What follows describes a single T cell receptor (beta chain). This sample was taken from a study of T cells in Graves' hyperthyroidism and ophthalmopathy. From RNA transcripts, TCR beta CDR3 regions were amplified. TCR CDR3 regions were first amplified by RT-PCR with HTBI primers. One entry per CDR3 protein, called by TCRdb with MiXCR from the multiplex PCR reads. This sample has about 640,000 distinct CDR3 sequences, with 20% found just once. Per germline, CDR1 MDHEN and CDR2 SYDVKM. The CDR3 spans 14 residues. V was cut by 6 bases and J by 6 bases, with 17 bases left in between. Sequencing was done on a sample of blood. This chain links TRBV28 with TRBJ1-2; maybe TRBD1 (5 bases). The sequence came from a man aged 30-40 years with Graves' ophthalmopathy. For the CDR3, the DNA is TGTGCCAGCAGACTACAGTCGACAGTACATGGCTACACCTTC. Protein: CASRLQSTVHGYTF.